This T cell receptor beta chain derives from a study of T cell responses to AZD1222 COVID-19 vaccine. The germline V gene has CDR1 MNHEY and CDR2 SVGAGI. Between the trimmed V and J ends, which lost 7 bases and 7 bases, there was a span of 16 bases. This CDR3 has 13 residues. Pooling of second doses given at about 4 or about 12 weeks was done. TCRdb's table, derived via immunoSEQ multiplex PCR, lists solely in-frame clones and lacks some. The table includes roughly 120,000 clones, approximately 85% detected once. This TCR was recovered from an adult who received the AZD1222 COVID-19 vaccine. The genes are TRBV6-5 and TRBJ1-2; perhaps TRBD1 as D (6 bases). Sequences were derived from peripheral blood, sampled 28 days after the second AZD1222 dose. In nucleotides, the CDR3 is TGTGCCAGCATGTGGGGGGCGGGGAGTGGCTACACCTTC. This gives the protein CASMWGAGSGYTF.